This is a list of T cell receptor beta chains from one sample in a study of neurological immune-mediated disorders. TCRdb itself ran the 5' RACE reads through MiXCR, one entry per CDR3 protein. The table lists around 70,000 distinct CDR3 sequences, less than 5.5% of them singletons. Sequencing input: PBMCs. These receptors originate from a man younger than 30 with multiple sclerosis. The CDR3 runs from the conserved cysteine through the conserved F or W. Fields, in order: J gene, V gene, D gene, clone size, CDR3 protein, CDR3 DNA. D genes are given only for firm matches. Sizes are listed as once, few, many, or a class for an expanded clone.

J gene: TRBJ2-7; V gene: TRBV5-1; D gene: TRBD2; clone size: many; CDR3 protein: CASSFGRTSGSEQYF; CDR3 DNA: TGCGCCAGCAGCTTTGGGCGTACTAGCGGGAGCGAGCAGTACTTC
J gene: TRBJ1-4; V gene: TRBV20-1; D gene: .; clone size: many; CDR3 protein: CSASRGPQLFF; CDR3 DNA: TGCAGTGCTAGCCGGGGGCCCCAACTGTTTTTT
J gene: TRBJ2-1; V gene: TRBV7-3; D gene: .; clone size: many; CDR3 protein: CASSIDRSSYNEQFF; CDR3 DNA: TGTGCCAGCAGCATAGACCGTAGCTCCTACAATGAGCAGTTCTTC
J gene: TRBJ2-7; V gene: TRBV3-1; D gene: .; clone size: many; CDR3 protein: CASSQRLEQYF; CDR3 DNA: TGTGCCAGCAGTCAGCGGTTGGAGCAGTACTTC
J gene: TRBJ2-6; V gene: TRBV5-1; D gene: TRBD1; clone size: many; CDR3 protein: CASSPGQGAVGANVLTF; CDR3 DNA: TGCGCCAGCAGCCCGGGACAGGGGGCGGTCGGGGCCAACGTCCTGACTTTC
J gene: TRBJ1-6; V gene: TRBV3-1; D gene: .; clone size: many; CDR3 protein: CASSRTAGSYNSPLNF; CDR3 DNA: TGTGCCAGCAGCCGGACGGCCGGCTCCTATAATTCACCCCTCAACTTT
J gene: TRBJ1-1; V gene: TRBV6-6; D gene: .; clone size: many; CDR3 protein: CASSQKRGILAFF; CDR3 DNA: TGTGCCAGCAGTCAGAAAAGGGGTATCTTAGCTTTCTTT
J gene: TRBJ1-5; V gene: TRBV20-1; D gene: .; clone size: many; CDR3 protein: CSASQGNQPQNF; CDR3 DNA: TGCAGTGCTAGTCAGGGCAATCAGCCCCAGAATTTT
J gene: TRBJ2-3; V gene: TRBV9; D gene: .; clone size: many; CDR3 protein: CASSVSGDTQYF; CDR3 DNA: TGTGCCAGCAGCGTGAGCGGAGATACGCAGTATTTT
J gene: TRBJ2-2; V gene: TRBV5-1; D gene: .; clone size: many; CDR3 protein: CASSLSSANTGELFF; CDR3 DNA: TGCGCCAGCAGCTTATCTAGCGCGAACACCGGGGAGCTGTTTTTT